The next 5 T cell receptor beta chains were all read from a single sample in a study of OX40 agonist ivuxolimab in advanced cancers. Clones were read by immunoSEQ multiplex PCR, and TCRdb kept only the in-frame ones, dropping some. The data contain about 51,000 clones, roughly 84% of them seen just once; the ten biggest clones take up 2.5% to 3.5%. This specimen consisted of CD4+ or CD8+ T cells sorted from blood, obtained in a trial of the OX40 agonist ivuxolimab. The receptor source for this set is an adult with an advanced solid tumor such as melanoma, head and neck, liver or kidney cancer.

The rearrangement links TRBV21-1 to TRBJ1-5. TRBV21-1 is assigned pseudogene status. The CDR3 is made up of 14 amino acids. This CDR3 is CASSNPDRDQPQHF. CDR3 DNA sequence: TGTGCCAGCAGCAATCCGGACCGCGATCAGCCCCAGCATTTT.

This clone has a single count. The V gene is TRBV4-1, the J gene TRBJ1-2; TRBD1 aligns across 8 bases. J lost 5 bases, V lost 1 base, and 12 bases had no gene match. Germline-derived CDR1 and CDR2 are MGHRA and YSYEKL. The CDR3 sequence is 17 residues long. In DNA form, the CDR3 reads TGCGCCAGCAGCCAAGGCCCCGTGCAGGGGGCAATTTATGGCTACACCTTC. It yields the protein CASSQGPVQGAIYGYTF.

The V call is TRBV15, the J call TRBJ1-6, with TRBD1 matching 8 bases. The CDR3 length is 16 residues. V dropped 8 bases and J dropped 0; count of bases not matched to a gene: 6. Germline V gene data show CDR1 as LNHNV and CDR2 as YYDKDF (reference sequence). The CDR3 here is CATAGQASSYNSPLHF. The CDR3 DNA reads as TGTGCCACCGCGGGACAGGCAAGCTCCTATAATTCACCCCTCCACTTT.

The chain uses TRBV7-9 and TRBJ1-1; perhaps TRBD1 as D (5 bases). There are 13 residues in the CDR3. Deletions cut 6 bases from V and 5 bases from J, with 13 bases between. CDR1 is SEHNR, CDR2 FQNEAQ, per germline (reference sequence). The CDR3 bases are TGTGCCAGCAGGGGGGTGGTAGGAACTGAAGCTTTCTTT. As protein: CASRGVVGTEAFF.

This sequence joins TRBV11-2 and TRBJ1-3; D gene unclear. The CDR3 loop spans 13 amino acids. Trimming took off 0 bases at V and 3 bases at J, with 3 bases between the two ends. The germline V gene has CDR1 SGHAT and CDR2 FQNNGV. CDR3 residues: CASSLEHGNTIYF. The CDR3 coding sequence is TGTGCCAGCAGCTTAGAACATGGAAACACCATATATTTT.